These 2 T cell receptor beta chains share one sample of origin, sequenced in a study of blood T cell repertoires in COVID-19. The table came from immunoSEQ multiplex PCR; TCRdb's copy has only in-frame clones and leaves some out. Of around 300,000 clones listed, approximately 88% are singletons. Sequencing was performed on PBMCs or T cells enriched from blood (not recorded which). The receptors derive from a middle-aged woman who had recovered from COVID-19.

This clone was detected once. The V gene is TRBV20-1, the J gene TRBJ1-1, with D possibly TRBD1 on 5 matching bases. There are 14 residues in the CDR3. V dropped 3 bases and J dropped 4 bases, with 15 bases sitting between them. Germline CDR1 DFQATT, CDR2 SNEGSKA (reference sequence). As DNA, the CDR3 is TGCAGTGCTAGTAATTACGGGGGGATCACTGAAGCTTTCTTT. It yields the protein CSASNYGGITEAFF.

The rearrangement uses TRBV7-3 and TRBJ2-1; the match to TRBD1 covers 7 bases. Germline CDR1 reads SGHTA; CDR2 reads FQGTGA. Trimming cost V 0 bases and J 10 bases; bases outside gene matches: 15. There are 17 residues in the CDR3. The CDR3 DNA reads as TGTGCCAGCAGCTTAACAGGTATAGGACAGGTTGTGTCGGAGCAGTTCTTC. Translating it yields CASSLTGIGQVVSEQFF.